A selection of T cell receptor beta chains follows, all from one sample in a study of blood T cell repertoires in COVID-19. Sequenced by immunoSEQ multiplex PCR; TCRdb stores in-frame clones only, minus some. The sample contains around 200,000 clones, 84% of which appear only once. Sequenced material: peripheral blood. The source of these receptors is a human donor in a cohort sampled during active COVID-19. Each CDR3 is given with its conserved first and last residue. Fields, in order: clone size, D gene, J gene, V gene, CDR3 protein, CDR3 DNA. D genes are given only for firm matches. Clone sizes are given selectively: once, few, many, or a class where the clone is expanded.

clone_size: -; d_call: -; j_call: TRBJ2-7; v_call: TRBV5-6; cdr3_aa: CASSLEQNEQYF; cdr3_nt: TGTGCCAGCAGCTTGGAACAGAACGAGCAGTACTTC
clone_size: -; d_call: -; j_call: TRBJ2-6; v_call: TRBV6-2/TRBV6-3; cdr3_aa: CASSYRGLSGANVLTF; cdr3_nt: TGTGCCAGCAGTTACAGAGGGCTCTCTGGGGCCAACGTCCTGACTTTC
clone_size: -; d_call: TRBD2; j_call: TRBJ2-7; v_call: TRBV5-6; cdr3_aa: CASSLGLAGGPVQYF; cdr3_nt: TGTGCCAGCAGCTTGGGGCTAGCGGGGGGGCCCGTGCAGTACTTC
clone_size: -; d_call: -; j_call: TRBJ2-3; v_call: TRBV19; cdr3_aa: CASSGQNTDTQYF; cdr3_nt: TGTGCCAGTAGCGGACAAAACACAGATACGCAGTATTTT
clone_size: -; d_call: -; j_call: TRBJ1-2; v_call: TRBV7-5; cdr3_aa: CVRSSGTGTSGYTF; cdr3_nt: TGTGTCAGAAGCTCCGGGACAGGGACTAGTGGCTACACCTTC
clone_size: -; d_call: TRBD1; j_call: TRBJ1-5; v_call: TRBV6-2/TRBV6-3; cdr3_aa: CASSLQGAVQPQHF; cdr3_nt: TGTGCCAGCAGTCTACAGGGGGCGGTTCAGCCCCAGCATTTT
clone_size: -; d_call: -; j_call: TRBJ1-5; v_call: TRBV6-2/TRBV6-3; cdr3_aa: CASSFFRGGPARENQPQHF; cdr3_nt: TGTGCCAGCAGTTTTTTTCGGGGGGGGCCGGCACGTGAAAATCAGCCCCAGCATTTT
clone_size: -; d_call: -; j_call: TRBJ1-2; v_call: TRBV19; cdr3_aa: CASSIAGQRGYTF; cdr3_nt: TGTGCCAGTAGTATAGCGGGCCAGCGGGGCTACACCTTC
clone_size: -; d_call: TRBD1; j_call: TRBJ2-7; v_call: TRBV9; cdr3_aa: CASSVRDSDFYEQYF; cdr3_nt: TGTGCCAGCAGCGTAAGGGACAGCGACTTCTACGAGCAGTACTTC
clone_size: -; d_call: -; j_call: TRBJ2-7; v_call: TRBV9; cdr3_aa: CASSVDLSSYEQYF; cdr3_nt: TGTGCCAGCAGCGTAGATCTGAGCTCCTACGAGCAGTACTTC
clone_size: -; d_call: TRBD2; j_call: TRBJ2-1; v_call: TRBV6-1; cdr3_aa: CASSEGLAAFNEQFF; cdr3_nt: TGTGCCAGCAGTGAAGGACTAGCTGCCTTCAATGAGCAGTTCTTC
clone_size: -; d_call: TRBD1; j_call: TRBJ2-3; v_call: TRBV2; cdr3_aa: CASARDRDEDTQYF; cdr3_nt: TGTGCCAGCGCCCGGGACAGGGATGAAGATACGCAGTATTTT
clone_size: -; d_call: TRBD1; j_call: TRBJ1-6; v_call: TRBV15; cdr3_aa: CATSSTGGDSPLHF; cdr3_nt: TGTGCCACCAGCAGTACAGGGGGCGATTCACCCCTCCACTTT
clone_size: -; d_call: -; j_call: TRBJ2-7; v_call: TRBV5-4; cdr3_aa: CASSLAGTYEQYF; cdr3_nt: TGTGCCAGCAGCTTGGCGGGGACCTACGAGCAGTACTTC
clone_size: -; d_call: -; j_call: TRBJ2-1; v_call: TRBV12-3/TRBV12-4; cdr3_aa: CASSGTNKNEQFF; cdr3_nt: TGTGCCAGCAGCGGAACTAACAAAAATGAGCAGTTCTTC
clone_size: -; d_call: -; j_call: TRBJ2-7; v_call: TRBV16; cdr3_aa: CASSHGDIGAYEQYF; cdr3_nt: TGTGCCAGCAGCCATGGGGACATAGGGGCCTACGAGCAGTACTTC
clone_size: -; d_call: -; j_call: TRBJ2-7; v_call: TRBV7-2; cdr3_aa: CASSFSRGSYEQYF; cdr3_nt: TGTGCCAGCAGCTTTAGTAGGGGCTCCTACGAGCAGTACTTC
clone_size: few; d_call: -; j_call: TRBJ2-2; v_call: TRBV5-1; cdr3_aa: CASSIDTQITGELFF; cdr3_nt: TGCGCCAGCAGCATCGACACCCAGATCACCGGGGAGCTGTTTTTT
clone_size: few; d_call: -; j_call: TRBJ2-3; v_call: TRBV7-2; cdr3_aa: CASSPQEDTQYF; cdr3_nt: TGTGCCAGCAGCCCACAGGAAGATACGCAGTATTTT
clone_size: -; d_call: TRBD2; j_call: TRBJ2-7; v_call: TRBV9; cdr3_aa: CASNSTPGGAYHEQYF; cdr3_nt: TGTGCCAGCAACTCTACCCCGGGGGGAGCTTACCACGAGCAGTACTTC
clone_size: -; d_call: -; j_call: TRBJ2-5; v_call: TRBV5-1; cdr3_aa: CASSLDSQETQYF; cdr3_nt: TGCGCCAGCAGCTTGGACAGCCAAGAGACCCAGTACTTC
clone_size: -; d_call: TRBD1; j_call: TRBJ1-2; v_call: TRBV7-9; cdr3_aa: CASSIVGTGRGYTF; cdr3_nt: TGTGCCAGCAGCATTGTTGGGACAGGGCGCGGCTACACCTTC
clone_size: few; d_call: TRBD1; j_call: TRBJ2-7; v_call: TRBV10-3; cdr3_aa: CAISEPDRGLYEQYF; cdr3_nt: TGTGCCATCAGTGAGCCCGACAGGGGGCTCTACGAGCAGTACTTC
clone_size: -; d_call: TRBD1; j_call: TRBJ1-2; v_call: TRBV29-1; cdr3_aa: CSAPTGTGGSGYGYTF; cdr3_nt: TGCAGCGCTCCGACGGGGACAGGGGGCTCGGGGTATGGCTACACCTTC
clone_size: -; d_call: -; j_call: TRBJ1-3; v_call: TRBV7-9; cdr3_aa: CASSLTVSGNTIYF; cdr3_nt: TGTGCCAGCAGCTTGACAGTCTCTGGAAACACCATATATTTT
clone_size: -; d_call: -; j_call: TRBJ1-3; v_call: TRBV12-5; cdr3_aa: CASGVTGPFSGNTIYF; cdr3_nt: TGTGCTAGTGGAGTGACAGGCCCGTTCTCTGGAAACACCATATATTTT
clone_size: -; d_call: -; j_call: TRBJ1-2; v_call: TRBV9; cdr3_aa: CASSHGEGYGYTF; cdr3_nt: TGTGCCAGCTCCCACGGGGAAGGCTATGGCTACACCTTC
clone_size: -; d_call: -; j_call: TRBJ2-7; v_call: TRBV6-5; cdr3_aa: CASIAWGVTYEQYF; cdr3_nt: TGTGCCAGCATCGCCTGGGGCGTAACCTACGAGCAGTACTTC
clone_size: -; d_call: TRBD2; j_call: TRBJ2-2; v_call: TRBV11-2; cdr3_aa: CASGERGTATGELFF; cdr3_nt: TGTGCCAGTGGGGAGCGGGGGACGGCCACCGGGGAGCTGTTTTTT
clone_size: once; d_call: TRBD1; j_call: TRBJ2-7; v_call: TRBV7-8; cdr3_aa: CASSVRGDRANVQYF; cdr3_nt: TGTGCCAGCAGCGTCCGTGGGGACAGGGCCAATGTGCAGTACTTC
clone_size: -; d_call: -; j_call: TRBJ2-3; v_call: TRBV20-1; cdr3_aa: CSASGLADLDTQYF; cdr3_nt: TGCAGTGCTAGTGGGCTAGCAGACTTAGATACGCAGTATTTT
clone_size: -; d_call: TRBD1; j_call: TRBJ2-1; v_call: TRBV7-9; cdr3_aa: CASSQPLGQGSEQFF; cdr3_nt: TGTGCCAGCAGCCAGCCGCTGGGACAGGGAAGTGAGCAGTTCTTC
clone_size: once; d_call: TRBD1; j_call: TRBJ1-2; v_call: TRBV25-1; cdr3_aa: CASSPRDRDGYTF; cdr3_nt: TGTGCCAGCAGTCCTCGGGACAGGGACGGCTACACCTTC
clone_size: -; d_call: TRBD1; j_call: TRBJ1-2; v_call: TRBV11-2; cdr3_aa: CASSFPTGQGLPNYGYTF; cdr3_nt: TGTGCCAGCAGCTTCCCCACGGGACAGGGACTACCTAACTATGGCTACACCTTC
clone_size: -; d_call: TRBD1; j_call: TRBJ1-6; v_call: TRBV5-1; cdr3_aa: CASSYGTGGDSPLHF; cdr3_nt: TGCGCCAGCAGCTACGGGACAGGGGGAGATTCACCCCTCCACTTT
clone_size: -; d_call: TRBD2; j_call: TRBJ2-1; v_call: TRBV7-6; cdr3_aa: CASSLIQRGVWNEQFF; cdr3_nt: TGTGCCAGCAGCTTAATCCAGCGGGGGGTTTGGAATGAGCAGTTCTTC
clone_size: -; d_call: TRBD1; j_call: TRBJ1-1; v_call: TRBV18; cdr3_aa: CASSGTGGGTEAFF; cdr3_nt: TGTGCCAGCTCAGGGACAGGGGGCGGCACTGAAGCTTTCTTT
clone_size: -; d_call: -; j_call: TRBJ2-7; v_call: TRBV7-6; cdr3_aa: CASSPSVGHQGFYEQYF; cdr3_nt: TGTGCCAGCAGCCCGAGCGTTGGACACCAAGGGTTCTACGAGCAGTACTTC
clone_size: -; d_call: -; j_call: TRBJ1-1; v_call: TRBV5-6; cdr3_aa: CASSLGAGPSTEAFF; cdr3_nt: TGTGCCAGCAGCTTGGGAGCCGGTCCGAGCACTGAAGCTTTCTTT
clone_size: -; d_call: -; j_call: TRBJ2-5; v_call: TRBV30; cdr3_aa: CAWMWPPFQETQYF; cdr3_nt: TGTGCCTGGATGTGGCCGCCATTCCAAGAGACCCAGTACTTC
clone_size: -; d_call: TRBD1; j_call: TRBJ1-6; v_call: TRBV3-1/TRBV3-2; cdr3_aa: CASSRRQGSYNSPLHF; cdr3_nt: TGTGCCAGCAGCCGCAGACAGGGATCCTATAATTCACCCCTCCACTTT
clone_size: -; d_call: -; j_call: TRBJ1-2; v_call: TRBV12-3/TRBV12-4; cdr3_aa: CASSFRRGYGYTF; cdr3_nt: TGTGCCAGCAGTTTCAGAAGGGGCTATGGCTACACCTTC